This TCR beta chain was captured in a study of T cell changes during pregnancy in multiple sclerosis. This clone turned up a few times. Sequencing was performed with immunoSEQ multiplex PCR; in TCRdb, only in-frame clones are kept and a portion is missing. The sample lists roughly 68,000 clones, 92% seen once, with approximately 1.4% in the top ten. Germline CDR1 reads SGHDT; CDR2 reads YYEEEE. This CDR3 has 15 residues. Trimming cost V 3 bases and J 5 bases, with 14 bases left between them. This sequence was found in a female donor in good health, enrolled as a control in a pregnancy study. The chain recombines TRBV5-6 with TRBJ2-2, with D possibly TRBD2 on 5 matching bases. Specimen: peripheral blood, collected in the second trimester of pregnancy. CDR3 region: CASSYRTPRTGELFF. CDR3 nucleotide sequence: TGTGCCAGCAGCTACCGGACTCCTAGAACCGGGGAGCTGTTTTTT.